Listed below are T cell receptor beta chains from one sample, sequenced in a study of blood T cell repertoires in COVID-19. Clones were read by immunoSEQ multiplex PCR, and TCRdb kept only the in-frame ones, dropping some. The sample lists roughly 190,000 clones; about 85% were seen once. Sample: peripheral blood. The receptors were sampled from a woman between 65 and 79 years old with COVID-19, enrolled during active disease. Each CDR3 is given with its conserved first and last residue. The D gene is left open where the match is weak. Part of the rows lack a size; the others show once, few, many or a class for expanded clones.

.	TRBJ2-5	TRBD2	TRBV12-3/TRBV12-4	TGTGCCAGCAGTCGGGGGGGCCGGGCCCAGTACTTC	CASSRGGRAQYF
.	TRBJ2-2	.	TRBV12-3/TRBV12-4	TGTGCCAGCAGTTTGAACACCCCCGGGGAGCTGTTTTTT	CASSLNTPGELFF
.	TRBJ2-7	TRBD1	TRBV24-1	TGTGCCACCAGTGACCCGACAGGGTCGGACGAGCAGTACTTC	CATSDPTGSDEQYF
.	TRBJ2-1	.	TRBV30	TGTGCCTGGGAAGACCCGGGACTCCTGATCTCCTACAATGAGCAGTTCTTC	CAWEDPGLLISYNEQFF
.	TRBJ2-5	TRBD2	TRBV28	TGTGCCAGCCACAGCGGGGGGGCCGGGGAGACCCAGTACTTC	CASHSGGAGETQYF
.	TRBJ1-2	.	TRBV15	TGTGCCACCAGCAGAGGCAGGTATGGCTACACCTTC	CATSRGRYGYTF
.	TRBJ1-2	.	TRBV12-3/TRBV12-4	TGTGCCAGCAGCCAGGATGGTAACTATGGCTACACCTTC	CASSQDGNYGYTF
.	TRBJ2-5	TRBD2	TRBV11-2	TGTGCCAGCAGCTTAGGCGGGGGGGCCGGAGAGACCCAGTACTTC	CASSLGGGAGETQYF
.	TRBJ2-2	.	TRBV7-2	TGTGCCAGCAGCTTGCGGCGGGAATCCACCGGGGAGCTGTTTTTT	CASSLRRESTGELFF
few	TRBJ1-5	TRBD1	TRBV27	TGTGCCAGCAGGCCCTCGTCCGGGACAGGCAATCAGCCCCAGCATTTT	CASRPSSGTGNQPQHF
.	TRBJ1-5	.	TRBV12-3/TRBV12-4	TGTGCCAGCAGTTTAGAGCGCAATCAGCCCCAGCATTTT	CASSLERNQPQHF
.	TRBJ2-5	.	TRBV19	TGTGCCAGTAAGGGTAGCGGAAACCAAGAGACCCAGTACTTC	CASKGSGNQETQYF
.	TRBJ1-4	.	TRBV5-6	TGTGCCAGCAGCCTGACTGTAACGAGCGAAAAACTGTTTTTT	CASSLTVTSEKLFF
.	TRBJ2-2	.	TRBV6-5	TGTGCCAGCAGCGATTACACTACGAACACCGGGGAGCTGTTTTTT	CASSDYTTNTGELFF
.	TRBJ1-2	TRBD1	TRBV28	TGTGCCAGCAGCAGTTGGGGGACAGACCTCATTAACTATGGCTACACCTTC	CASSSWGTDLINYGYTF
.	TRBJ2-1	.	TRBV5-1	TGCGCCAGCAGCCCGAGGATAGCGGACTACAATGAGCAGTTCTTC	CASSPRIADYNEQFF
.	TRBJ1-2	.	TRBV6-5	TGTGCCAGTGGGGGGGTAGGCTATGGCTACACCTTC	CASGGVGYGYTF
.	TRBJ1-2	.	TRBV5-6	TGTGCCAGCAGCTTCGGCGCTAGCGACGGCTACACCTTC	CASSFGASDGYTF
.	TRBJ2-7	TRBD1	TRBV30	TGTGCCTGGGGGGACAGGGGCAAGCAGTACTTC	CAWGDRGKQYF
.	TRBJ2-6	TRBD1	TRBV30	TGTGCCTGGAGTCCTGCGACAGGGGACTCTGGGGCCAACGTCCTGACTTTC	CAWSPATGDSGANVLTF
.	TRBJ1-2	.	TRBV5-1	TGCGCCAGCAGCTTGGGCGGGGGCGGCGGCTACACCTTC	CASSLGGGGGYTF
once	TRBJ1-1	.	TRBV7-2	TGTGCCAGCAGCTCCAGGCCGGGAGACACTGAAGCTTTCTTT	CASSSRPGDTEAFF
once	TRBJ2-5	TRBD1	TRBV3-1/TRBV3-2	TGTGCCAGCAGCCAAGATAGTTCCTACCGGAGATCATACAGGGGCAGAGAGACCCAGTACTTC	CASSQDSSYRRSYRGRETQYF
.	TRBJ1-1	.	TRBV19	TGTGCCAGTAGTGCTACAGTCATGAACACTGAAGCTTTCTTT	CASSATVMNTEAFF
.	TRBJ2-3	.	TRBV28	TGTGCCAGCAGTTTAGAGGATACGCAGTATTTT	CASSLEDTQYF
.	TRBJ2-7	.	TRBV2	TGTGCCAGCAGAGTGAATAGGCAGGTCTCCTACGAGCAGTACTTC	CASRVNRQVSYEQYF
.	TRBJ2-5	TRBD1	TRBV6-5	TGTGCCAGCAGTTACTCAGGACAGGCAGGGGAGACCCAGTACTTC	CASSYSGQAGETQYF
.	TRBJ2-3	.	TRBV27	TGTGCCAGCAGTTTATGGCAGGGTGGCACAGATACGCAGTATTTT	CASSLWQGGTDTQYF
.	TRBJ2-7	.	TRBV19	TGTGCCAGTAGTAGAACAGGTCTCTACGAGCAGTACTTC	CASSRTGLYEQYF
.	TRBJ1-3	.	TRBV28	TGTGCCAGCAGAATCCAGGGGAGCTCTGGAAACACCATATATTTT	CASRIQGSSGNTIYF
.	TRBJ2-3	.	TRBV9	TGTGCCAGCAGCGTAGAAGGGCGGGGTGGAGATACGCAGTATTTT	CASSVEGRGGDTQYF
.	TRBJ2-5	TRBD2	TRBV7-2	TGTGCCAGCAGCTTACAGGCTAGCGGGAGTGGAGAGACCCAGTACTTC	CASSLQASGSGETQYF
.	TRBJ2-7	.	TRBV28	TGTGCCAGCTCAGACCCCACGGTACGGGGCGAGCAGTACTTC	CASSDPTVRGEQYF
few	TRBJ2-7	TRBD2	TRBV6-5	TGTGCCAGCAGACTTACTAGCGGGGCGATCTACGAGCAGTACTTC	CASRLTSGAIYEQYF
.	TRBJ2-3	TRBD2	TRBV27	TGTGCCAGCAGTTTACTGCTAGCGGGAGCAGATACGCAGTATTTT	CASSLLLAGADTQYF
.	TRBJ2-5	.	TRBV4-1	TGCGCCAGCAGCCAGGGAGATGCAGGGGTTAAAGAGACCCAGTACTTC	CASSQGDAGVKETQYF
.	TRBJ2-2	TRBD1	TRBV11-3	TGTGCCAGCAGTCCTGGGACAGGCTACACCGGGGAGCTGTTTTTT	CASSPGTGYTGELFF
.	TRBJ1-4	.	TRBV7-2	TGTGCCAGCAGCTTAGAGAGACAGCCTAATGAAAAACTGTTTTTT	CASSLERQPNEKLFF
.	TRBJ2-1	TRBD1	TRBV7-3	TGTGCCAGCAGCTTTTTAGGACAGGGGTCTAGTACGCAGCAGTTCTTC	CASSFLGQGSSTQQFF
once	TRBJ2-7	TRBD2	TRBV7-8	TGTGCCAGCAGCTATAGCGGGAGCTCCTACGAGCAGTACTTC	CASSYSGSSYEQYF
.	TRBJ2-7	.	TRBV6-5	TGTGCCAGCAGTCGGTTGGCCACCCGGCGGGCCGAGCAGTACTTC	CASSRLATRRAEQYF
.	TRBJ2-5	TRBD2	TRBV30	TGTGCCTGGACTCGACCTTTAGCGGGCCAAGAGACCCAGTACTTC	CAWTRPLAGQETQYF
.	TRBJ2-2	.	TRBV19	TGTGCCAGTAGTTGGGGGACACTTATGCCCGGGGAGCTGTTTTTT	CASSWGTLMPGELFF
.	TRBJ2-1	.	TRBV2	TGTGCCAGCAGTGAAGCTTCCGGGACACGGCAGTTCTTC	CASSEASGTRQFF
.	TRBJ1-2	.	TRBV18	TGTGCCAGCTCCTCTGACACTGGACTCGGAGGCTACACCTTC	CASSSDTGLGGYTF
few	TRBJ1-2	TRBD1	TRBV10-3	TGTGCCATCAGTGACTCGGACAGGGGGAGAGGCTACACCTTC	CAISDSDRGRGYTF
.	TRBJ1-3	TRBD1	TRBV2	TGTGCCAGCAGTGTTTTCGCAGGGGGTGGAAACACCATATATTTT	CASSVFAGGGNTIYF
.	TRBJ2-7	.	TRBV5-1	TGCGCCAGCAGCTTACGAGTCCCGTCCTACGAGCAGTACTTC	CASSLRVPSYEQYF
.	TRBJ2-5	TRBD1	TRBV2	TGTGCCAGTCCGGGACAGAGATCGCAAGAGACCCAGTACTTC	CASPGQRSQETQYF
.	TRBJ2-3	TRBD2	TRBV2	TGTGCCAGCAGGGTTAGCGGGGGGAACACAGATACGCAGTATTTT	CASRVSGGNTDTQYF
.	TRBJ1-3	.	TRBV28	TGTGCCAGCAGTGATGGGGCCCACTCTGGAAACACCATATATTTT	CASSDGAHSGNTIYF
.	TRBJ1-3	.	TRBV6-5	TGTGCCAGCAGCCTCAGTTTCGAATCAGGAAACACCATATATTTT	CASSLSFESGNTIYF
.	TRBJ2-1	TRBD2	TRBV5-1	TGCGCCAGCAGCCAACCGCTGGGACTAGCGGGGGATAATGAGCAGTTCTTC	CASSQPLGLAGDNEQFF
.	TRBJ1-1	.	TRBV3-1/TRBV3-2	TGTGCCAGCAGCCAAGAGATACAGGCCACTGAAGCTTTCTTT	CASSQEIQATEAFF
.	TRBJ2-7	.	TRBV28	TGTGCCAGCAGGTCTGGGACACAAGCCTACGAGCAGTACTTC	CASRSGTQAYEQYF
.	TRBJ1-2	.	TRBV6-1	TGTGCCAGCAGTGAATTGCCCATCCAAGGAGCGGAATCCTATGGCTACACCTTC	CASSELPIQGAESYGYTF
.	TRBJ2-3	TRBD2	TRBV27	TGTGCCAGCAGTTTAATAGCGGGGGGCCGGGATACGCAGTATTTT	CASSLIAGGRDTQYF
.	TRBJ2-5	TRBD1	TRBV7-9	TGTGCCAGCAGCAGACAGGGGGAGGAGACCCAGTACTTC	CASSRQGEETQYF
.	TRBJ1-5	.	TRBV19	TGTGCCAGTAAGGGAGTCGGCAATCAGCCCCAGCATTTT	CASKGVGNQPQHF